This T cell receptor beta chain is from a study of vaccination effects on CD4 cells after COVID-19 (dated by TCRdb to the early 2020s). Background for the entire study: Each participant got two doses of an mRNA SARS-CoV-2 vaccine, either BNT162b2 or mRNA-1273. SARS-CoV-2 spike-specific CD4+ TCR repertoires were compared before and after mRNA vaccination in COVID-19 convalescent patients and in infection-naive vaccine recipients. Altogether, 10 COVID-19 convalescent patients and a few SARS-CoV-2-naive healthy vaccine recipients made up the full study. Cultures from other donors in the study were sequenced using the Oncomine TCR Beta short-read assay on an Illumina iSeq 100.

The research as a whole found: Both infection-induced and vaccine-induced clones contracted markedly at late post-vaccination timepoints, which is consistent with waning T cell responses. Among healthy vaccine recipients, nearly all vaccine-induced clones were SARS-CoV-2 mono-reactive, and only 1 of 255 was cross-reactive with common cold coronaviruses. Limitations of the study were the small number of convalescent patients and the absence of early post-infection timepoints.

On this clone itself: The specificity of this receptor is unknown. Base qualities are missing; no much larger clone stands one base away.

Library preparation employed the immunoSEQ multiplex PCR assay. DNA from the cultured, isolated CD4+ T cells was subjected to TCR beta CDR3 sequencing. The authors processed their data as follows. Non-productive TCR sequences were discarded, and reads were trimmed to the CDR3 region, with only CDR3s of 7 or more amino acids retained. The MANAFEST web app was used to identify antigen-specific clonotypes by comparing expansion in peptide wells with expansion in reference cultures. To count as positive, a clone had to show expansion at FDR<0.05 compared with the reference and with all other wells, an odds ratio above 5, and a frequency above 0.1% in two replicate wells. A clonotype was defined as cross-reactive if the clonotype was significantly expanded both in SARS-CoV-2 spike wells and in at least one common cold coronavirus spike condition. Levenshtein distance calculated with the stringdist R package was used to assess CDR3 similarity, and unrooted trees were constructed with ape in R 3.6.1. Imported from immuneACCESS, the table was reduced by TCRdb to in-frame sequences with V and J called. These copies leave out some clones; in studies compared against another copy, an unresolved V gene accounts for under half, and the cause of the remainder is not known. V and J calls and clone size are given by that table; D and trimming were obtained from the DNA. The sample has about 65,000 clones on record, approximately 76% of them singletons. The ten top clones hold 2.8% of the sample.

In the germline V gene, CDR1 corresponds to KGHSH and CDR2 to LQKENI. The V end loses 4 bases and the J end loses 7 bases, and a stretch of 8 bases separates them. The CDR3 sequence holds 13 residues, the cysteine and phenylalanine included. This entry keeps only the CDR3 DNA: 39 bases, framed from base 1. In the ViraFEST assay, PBMC were stimulated with viral peptide pools, and TCR sequencing was then used to find antigen-specific CD4+ T cell clonotypes based on their expansion. After roughly 11 days of culture, CD4+ T cells were isolated with the EasySep CD4+ T cell isolation kit. The absence of prior SARS-CoV-2 infection in healthy vaccine recipients was confirmed by negative nucleocapsid antibodies before and after vaccination. Around 2.1 million PBMC per well were cultured with about 9.6 ug/ml peptides in IMDM containing 5% human AB serum, approximately 9.9 IU/ml IL-2 and gentamicin. Half of the culture medium was replaced with fresh IL-2-containing medium on days 3 and 7. Unless otherwise noted, each peptide stimulation condition was cultured in triplicate wells. Using Ficoll-Paque Plus gradient centrifugation, PBMC were separated from whole blood and then either used fresh or cryopreserved at -140C. The overlapping peptide pools covered the spike proteins of SARS-CoV-2 and of the common cold coronaviruses HCoV-NL63, HCoV-OC43 and HCoV-229E. The QIAamp micro DNA kit was used to extract genomic DNA from the cultured CD4+ T cells.

The specimen was CD4+ T cells from PBMCs cultured with HCoV-NL63 spike peptides, collected before COVID-19 vaccination. This sample's cell subset or site label indicates: HCoV-NL63 spike overlapping peptide pool stimulation. The chain is encoded by TRBV18 joined to TRBJ1-6; too little of a D gene remains to name it. This receptor was taken from a human donor who received a COVID-19 vaccine. The DNA sequence follows: TGTGCCAGCTCACGGACGGTCAATTCACCCCTCCACTTT. Translated, this is CASSRTVNSPLHF.